This T cell receptor (beta chain) comes out of a study of blood T cell repertoires in COVID-19. The CDR3 totals 14 residues. The V end was cut by 0 bases, the J end by 8 bases, with 11 bases between. The germline CDR1 and CDR2 sequences are LNHNV and YYDKDF (reference sequence). TCRdb's copy holds only in-frame clones and misses some; the assay was immunoSEQ multiplex PCR. In the table there are about 27,000 clones, less than 85% of which are singletons. Sequences were obtained from peripheral blood. This chain links TRBV15 with TRBJ2-4; the D gene is possibly TRBD1 (6 bases). The source is a woman older than 75 with acute or convalescent COVID-19. CDR3 DNA sequence: TGTGCCACCAGCAGAGAGGTGGGGGCGGACATTCAGTACTTC. Protein: CATSREVGADIQYF.